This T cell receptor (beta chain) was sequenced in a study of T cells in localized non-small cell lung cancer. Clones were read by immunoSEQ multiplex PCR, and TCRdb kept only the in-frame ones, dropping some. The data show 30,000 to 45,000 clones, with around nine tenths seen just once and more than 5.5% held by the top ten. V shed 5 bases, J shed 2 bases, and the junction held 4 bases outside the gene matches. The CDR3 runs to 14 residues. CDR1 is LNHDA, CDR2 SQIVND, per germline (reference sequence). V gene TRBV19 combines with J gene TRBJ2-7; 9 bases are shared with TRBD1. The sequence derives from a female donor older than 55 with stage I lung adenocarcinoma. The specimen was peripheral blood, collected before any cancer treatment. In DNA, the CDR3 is TGTGCCAGTAGTCACCGGGACAGGGCCTACGAGCAGTACTTC. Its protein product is CASSHRDRAYEQYF.